These 30 T cell receptor beta chains originate from one sample sequenced in a study of early T cells in non-severe SARS-CoV-2 infection. TCRdb re-called the 5' RACE reads with MiXCR, one entry per CDR3 protein. This repertoire shows about 35,000 distinct CDR3 sequences, around 5.8% found once; its top ten account for 4.4%. Sequenced material: whole blood, taken at baseline. The source is an adult who was a healthcare worker with PCR-confirmed SARS-CoV-2 infection or an uninfected control (not recorded which).

This clonotype showed up many times. This chain joins TRBV4-1 and TRBJ2-3; TRBD2 might be the D (5 bases). This CDR3 has 14 amino acids. Between the trimmed V and J ends, which lost 1 base and 0 bases, there was a span of 5 bases. The germline CDR1 and CDR2 sequences are MGHRA and YSYEKL. The DNA of the CDR3 is TGCGCCAGCAGCCAAGGAGGGAGCACAGATACGCAGTATTTT. This translates into CASSQGGSTDTQYF.

This clonotype has a count of ten or more. J is TRBJ1-1 and V is TRBV5-6, with D unresolved. Germline V gene data show CDR1 as SGHDT and CDR2 as YYEEEE. The length of the CDR3 is 12 residues. With 0 bases removed from V and 7 bases from J, the gap between germline ends came to 7 bases. CDR3 loop: CASSLGGIEAFF. As DNA, the CDR3 is TGTGCCAGCAGCTTGGGGGGAATTGAAGCTTTCTTT.

This clonotype was detected ten times or more. V is TRBV10-3 and J is TRBJ2-3; TRBD2 matches 8 bases. With 2 bases clipped from V and 5 bases from J, the junction kept 12 bases outside the gene matches. The CDR3 is 17 amino acids. Germline V gene sequence: CDR1 ENHRY, CDR2 SYGVKD. CDR3 sequence (DNA): TGTGCCATCAGTGAGCGAGTTTCGGGGGGGCTTAAAGATACGCAGTATTTT. The encoded protein is CAISERVSGGLKDTQYF.

This clonotype was recorded many times. The chain has TRBV6-2 or TRBV6-3 and TRBJ1-1; D is unresolved. Looked up from germline, CDR1 is MNHEY and CDR2 is SVGEGT. Trimming took off 2 bases at V and 11 bases at J, with 15 bases between the two ends. This CDR3 is built from 13 residues. This CDR3 is CASSYPKSGLAFF. CDR3 DNA sequence: TGTGCCAGCAGTTACCCGAAATCGGGCCTCGCTTTCTTT.

This clonotype was seen at least ten times. The gene calls are TRBV5-4 and TRBJ2-7; D is possibly TRBD1 (5 bases). Germline CDR1 SGHNT, CDR2 YYREEE (reference sequence). Trimming removed 0 bases at V and 3 bases at J, with 10 bases between. The CDR3 is 14 residues long. CDR3 in amino acids: CASSLGQNIYEQYF. The CDR3 region has the DNA TGTGCCAGCAGCTTGGGACAGAACATCTACGAGCAGTACTTC.

This clonotype appeared a few times. The rearrangement joins TRBV6-6 to TRBJ1-2, with 7 nucleotides matching TRBD1. Germline-derived CDR1 and CDR2 are MNHNY and SVGAGI (reference sequence). Trimming took 6 bases from V and 2 from J; bases not matched to a gene: 3. The CDR3 is made up of 13 amino acids. CDR3 nucleotide sequence: TGTGCCAGCAGACCGGGACAGAACTATGGCTACACCTTC. Protein sequence: CASRPGQNYGYTF.

This clonotype was found a few times. The chain is built from TRBV3-1 and TRBJ2-2; D is perhaps TRBD1 (6 bases). CDR1 and CDR2 (germline): LGHDT, YNNKEL (reference sequence). The CDR3 loop spans 19 amino acids. Trimming removed 1 base from V and 4 bases from J, with 22 bases in between. Here the CDR3 DNA reads TGTGCCAGCAGCCAAGCGGTTATTCAGATCTGGGGGCGCACCGGGGAGCTGTTTTTT. As protein: CASSQAVIQIWGRTGELFF.

Only a few counts were recorded for this clonotype. The chain joins TRBV6-5 to TRBJ2-5; D possibly uses TRBD1 or TRBD2 (5 bases each). Trimming pared 7 bases from V and 2 bases from J, leaving 17 bases between. The CDR3 consists of 15 residues. The V gene's germline CDR1 is MNHEY and CDR2 SVGAGI. CDR3 DNA: TGTGCCAGCAACGTGGGACGGAGCCTACAAGAGACCCAGTACTTC. Translated: CASNVGRSLQETQYF.

This clonotype has at least ten counts. J is TRBJ1-2 and V is TRBV6-2 or TRBV6-3; TRBD1 is a possible D gene (6 bases). Looked up from germline, CDR1 is MNHEY and CDR2 is SVGEGT. The CDR3 consists of 14 residues. Trimming took off 5 bases at V and 4 bases at J, with 14 bases between the two ends. Written as DNA, the CDR3 is TGTGCCAGCAGTCGGGACACACGGTTCTATGGCTACACCTTC. It specifies CASSRDTRFYGYTF.

This clonotype was counted at least ten times. The chain carries TRBV5-4 and TRBJ2-7, with TRBD1 matching over 11 bases. V was pared by 4 bases and J by 2 bases, with 8 bases of the junction left unmatched. This CDR3 contains 16 residues. Germline V gene sequence: CDR1 SGHNT, CDR2 YYREEE (reference sequence). Here the CDR3 reads CASSRRDRGSAYEQYF. The CDR3 region has the DNA TGTGCCAGCAGCCGACGGGACAGGGGGTCTGCCTACGAGCAGTACTTC.

This clonotype has just a few counts. DNA of the CDR3: TGTGCCAGTAGTCTACAACTAGGAGCGGGCAATCAGCCCCAGCATTTT. The encoded protein is CASSLQLGAGNQPQHF. The chain employs TRBV19 and TRBJ1-5; D is unclear. Germline V lookup: CDR1 LNHDA, CDR2 SQIVND (reference sequence). Trimming took off 5 bases at V and 2 bases at J, with 16 bases between the two ends. This CDR3 has 16 amino acids.

Regarding this clonotype: A much larger clone is a single base away; this may be a read error. CDR3 coding DNA: TGTGTCAGCTCGGACGGGGACAGGGGTAAGCAGTTCTTC. It codes for CVSSDGDRGKQFF. J is TRBJ2-1 and V is TRBV18; TRBD1 matches at 10 bases. From germline, CDR1 is KGHSH and CDR2 LQKENI. There are 13 residues in the CDR3. Complete variable domain (other parts from reference TRBV18 and TRBJ2-1): NAGVMQNPRHLVRRRGQEARLRCSPMKGHSHVYWYRQLPEEGLKFMVYLQKENIIDESGMPKERFSAEFPKEGPSILRIQQVVRGDSAAYFCVSSDGDRGKQFFGPGTRLTVL.

In its sample, this clonotype was seen a few times. The chain uses TRBV7-2 and TRBJ2-7; D gene unclear. The V and J ends lost 5 bases and 2 bases respectively, with 13 bases between them. Germline CDR1 is SGHTA and CDR2 is FQGNSA. CDR3 length: 14 amino acids. The CDR3, as DNA: TGTGCCAGCAGCCACGGCGCCAGTGCCTACGAGCAGTACTTC. Its protein is CASSHGASAYEQYF.

This chain links TRBV12-3 or TRBV12-4 with TRBJ1-2; D gene uncertain. V lost 3 bases, J lost 7 bases, and 15 bases lay in between. The CDR3 contains 14 residues. Here the CDR3 DNA reads TGTGCCAGCAGTTTGGCAGATTGGGGATTTGGCTACACCTTC. Protein: CASSLADWGFGYTF.

This clonotype was counted many times. This chain uses TRBV7-9 with TRBJ1-6; D remains unclear. Germline V gives CDR1 SEHNR, CDR2 FQNEAQ (reference sequence). This CDR3 has 15 amino acids. V was trimmed by 7 bases and J by 5 bases, leaving 15 bases between them. The CDR3 coding sequence is TGTGCCAGCAAGAATCTAGCCACCGATAATTCACCCCTCCACTTT. Translating it yields CASKNLATDNSPLHF.

This rearrangement joins TRBV2 to TRBJ1-4; D perhaps matches TRBD1 (5 bases). Germline lookup yields CDR1 SNHLY and CDR2 FYNNEI. The CDR3 runs 13 residues. V was cut by 8 bases and J by 16 bases, with 23 bases left in between. CDR3 nucleotide sequence: TGTGCCAGCGGGGACCCGAGGGCTGAAAAGGGGTTTTTT. Amino acids: CASGDPRAEKGFF.

Many counts were recorded for this clonotype. The rearrangement uses TRBV30 and TRBJ1-1; D call uncertain. CDR3 length: 11 residues. Germline assignment: CDR1 GTSNPN and CDR2 SVGIG (reference sequence). V lost 0 bases to trimming and J lost 5 bases, with 4 bases between them. CDR3 loop: CAWSVQTEAFF. The CDR3, as DNA: TGTGCCTGGAGTGTACAAACTGAAGCTTTCTTT. The whole variable domain, remainder taken from reference TRBV30 and TRBJ1-1, is SQTIHQWPATLVQPVGSPLSLECTVEGTSNPNLYWYRQAAGRGLQLLFYSVGIGQISSEVPQNLSASRPQDRQFILSSKKLLLSDSGFYLCAWSVQTEAFFGQGTRLTVV.

This clonotype was observed many times. The CDR3 DNA reads TGTGCCAGCAGCCTCGGGGTCAGCTGGATGGGGAGCTCCTACAATGAGCAGTTCTTC. Protein product: CASSLGVSWMGSSYNEQFF. The chain has TRBV12-3 or TRBV12-4 and TRBJ2-1, with D maybe TRBD2 (5 bases). The CDR3 loop spans 19 amino acids. V lost 6 bases to trimming and J lost 0 bases, with 24 bases between them.

This clonotype was picked up many times. The chain has TRBV20-1 and TRBJ2-7; the match to TRBD2 covers 7 bases. J lost 0 bases, V lost 6 bases, and 14 bases had no gene match. The CDR3 runs 16 residues. Germline V lookup: CDR1 DFQATT, CDR2 SNEGSKA (reference sequence). CDR3 in amino acids: CSAPADERGRSYEQYF. CDR3 bases: TGCAGTGCCCCCGCGGACGAGCGGGGCCGCTCCTACGAGCAGTACTTC.

This clonotype was seen repeatedly, ten times or more. The CDR3 sequence: CASSQDSPYPEQFF. CDR3 sequence (DNA): TGTGCCAGCAGCCAAGACTCCCCCTATCCTGAGCAGTTCTTC. The gene calls are TRBV14 and TRBJ2-1, with unresolved D. Germline loops: CDR1 SGHDN, CDR2 FVKESK. The CDR3 spans 14 residues. Trimming stripped 0 bases from V and 9 bases from J, with 12 bases between.

By share, this clonotype ranks as medium-sized. Its ends do not fully match the called genes, so a read error is possible. The rearrangement links TRBV29-1 to TRBJ2-7; D gene ambiguous. The CDR3 is 10 amino acids. Germline V lookup: CDR1 SQVTM, CDR2 ANQGSEA. This CDR3 reads CSVGSSEQYF. The CDR3 nucleotides are TGCAGCGTTGGTTCCTCCGAGCAGTACTTC.

This clonotype came up many times. The chain couples TRBV5-4 to TRBJ2-1; 9 positions agree with TRBD2. V was clipped by 1 base and J by 6 bases; unmatched bases: 8. The CDR3 has 16 amino acids. The germline CDR1 and CDR2 sequences are SGHNT and YYREEE (reference sequence). The CDR3 DNA follows: TGTGCCAGCAGCTTGTATGCGGGAGGGCCAAGCAATGAGCAGTTCTTC. Translating gives CASSLYAGGPSNEQFF. Full variable domain (outside the CDR3, taken from reference TRBV5-4 and TRBJ2-1): ETGVTQSPTHLIKTRGQQVTLRCSSQSGHNTVSWYQQALGQGPQFIFQYYREEENGRGNFPPRFSGLQFPNYSSELNVNALELDDSALYLCASSLYAGGPSNEQFFGPGTRLTVL.

Of note for this clonotype: It may be a read error: a sequence one base away is much more abundant. The chain is built from TRBV18 and TRBJ1-3; D not resolved. There are 16 residues in the CDR3. V lost 4 bases and J lost 0, with 13 bases in between. Germline V lookup: CDR1 KGHSH, CDR2 LQKENI. The CDR3 DNA follows: TGTGCCAGCTCACAGACTCCTGGATACTCTGGAAACACCATATATTTT. This translates into CASSQTPGYSGNTIYF.

This clonotype was detected many times. The chain combines TRBV18 with TRBJ2-5, with D maybe TRBD1 (5 bases). Germline V gene data show CDR1 as KGHSH and CDR2 as LQKENI. CDR3 length: 15 amino acids. The V end was cut by 4 bases, the J end by 2 bases, with 14 bases between. DNA for the CDR3: TGTGCCAGCTCACAGGGGCCCCTGGCACAAGAGACCCAGTACTTC. Amino acid sequence: CASSQGPLAQETQYF.

This clonotype showed up many times. The rearrangement uses TRBV27 and TRBJ1-6; tentative D call: TRBD1 (5 bases). The CDR3 is 13 amino acids. Trimming took 3 bases from V and 16 from J, leaving 16 bases between them. Germline assignment: CDR1 MNHEY and CDR2 SMNVEV (reference sequence). The CDR3 here is CASSFTDVGGLHF. The CDR3 nucleotides read TGTGCCAGCAGTTTCACCGACGTTGGGGGTCTCCACTTT.

This clonotype was recorded many times. The chain uses TRBV7-6 and TRBJ2-7, with 14 bases identical to TRBD2. Trimming took 4 bases from V and 7 from J; bases not matched to a gene: 6. From germline, CDR1 is SGHVS and CDR2 FNYEAQ. There are 15 residues in the CDR3. As DNA, the CDR3 is TGTGCCAGCAGCTGGACTAGCGGGAGGTCGGAGGAGCAGTACTTC. Translation: CASSWTSGRSEEQYF.

There are many counts of this clonotype. The CDR3, as DNA: TGCGCCAGCAGCCAAAATGCTAGGGCAGGCACAGATACGCAGTATTTT. Residues: CASSQNARAGTDTQYF. This chain joins TRBV4-1 and TRBJ2-3; D unclear. Germline V gene lookup returns CDR1 MGHRA and CDR2 YSYEKL. This CDR3 has 16 residues. With 2 bases removed from V and 1 base from J, the gap between germline ends came to 13 bases.

This clonotype has at least ten counts. The J gene is TRBJ2-1, the V gene TRBV4-2; possible D gene TRBD2, 6 bases. This CDR3 contains 14 residues. In germline, CDR1 is LGHNA, CDR2 YNFKEQ. With 5 bases removed from V and 7 bases from J, the gap between germline ends came to 15 bases. In nucleotides, the CDR3 is TGTGCCAGCAGCGATAGCGGAGCCGGTAATGAGCAGTTCTTC. This encodes CASSDSGAGNEQFF.

Many counts were recorded for this clonotype. This chain uses TRBV29-1 with TRBJ2-3; maybe TRBD2 (5 bases). CDR1 is SQVTM, CDR2 ANQGSEA, per germline. CDR3 length: 12 residues. Trimming cost V 4 bases and J 1 base, with 6 bases left between them. This CDR3 is CSVGTGTDTQYF. DNA of the CDR3: TGCAGCGTTGGGACTGGCACAGATACGCAGTATTTT.

This rearrangement joins TRBV7-2 to TRBJ2-7; D not resolved. The V and J ends lost 4 bases and 1 base respectively, with 8 bases between them. CDR1 is SGHTA, CDR2 FQGNSA, per germline. The CDR3 spans 13 residues. DNA of the CDR3: TGTGCCAGCAGCTCCGCCCCGTCCTACGAGCAGTACTTC. Amino acid sequence: CASSSAPSYEQYF. Supplemented by reference TRBV7-2 and TRBJ2-7, the full variable domain reads GAGVSQSPSNKVTEKGKDVELRCDPISGHTALYWYRQSLGQGLEFLIYFQGNSAPDKSGLPSDRFSAERTGGSVSTLTIQRTQQEDSAVYLCASSSAPSYEQYFGPGTRLTVT.